Following are 8 T cell receptor beta chains from one sample sequenced in a study of blood T cell repertoires in COVID-19. Profiling relied on immunoSEQ multiplex PCR, and the TCRdb table lists in-frame clones only, not all of them. The sample contains about 98,000 clones, 70% to 90% of which appear only once. The sequenced sample was peripheral blood. These receptors were taken from a man aged 60 to 69 with acute or convalescent COVID-19.

This chain links TRBV5-1 with TRBJ2-7, with D maybe TRBD1 (6 bases). Germline CDR1 is SGHRS and CDR2 is YFSETQ. This CDR3 is 13 amino acids long. Between the trimmed V and J ends, which lost 0 bases and 4 bases, there was a span of 8 bases. CDR3 loop: CASSLGDRYEQYV. The CDR3 DNA reads TGCGCCAGCAGCTTGGGAGACAGGTACGAGCAGTACGTC.

This clone appeared a few times. V usage is TRBV11-3 and J usage is TRBJ2-7, with 11 bases identical to TRBD2. The germline gives CDR1 SGHNT, CDR2 YENEEA. V gave up 2 bases and J gave up 3 bases; unmatched junction bases: 3. The CDR3 has 15 residues. The CDR3 DNA follows: TGTGCCAGCAGCTTAACTAGCGGGGGAGACTACGAGCAGTACTTC. This codes for CASSLTSGGDYEQYF. Based on the CDR3 plus reference TRBV11-3 and TRBJ2-7, the full variable domain is EAGVVQSPRYKIIEKKQPVAFWCNPISGHNTLYWYLQNLGQGPELLIRYENEEAVDDSQLPKDRFSAERLKGVDSTLKIQPAELGDSAVYLCASSLTSGGDYEQYFGPGTRLTVT.

The genes are TRBV5-4 and TRBJ2-5; 9 bases line up with TRBD1. After removal of 5 bases from V and 4 bases from J, the junction contained 9 bases not matched to a gene. The CDR3 sequence is 15 residues long. Germline V gene data show CDR1 as SGHNT and CDR2 as YYREEE (reference sequence). CDR3 in DNA: TGTGCCAGCAGTAAAACTACAGGGGGCGGAGAGACCCAGTACTTC. Translated: CASSKTTGGGETQYF.

The J gene is TRBJ2-2, the V gene TRBV12-3 or TRBV12-4; 8 bases are shared with TRBD1. V dropped 6 bases and J dropped 6; count of bases not matched to a gene: 3. The CDR3 covers 13 residues. The CDR3 region has the DNA TGTGCCAGCAGAACAGGGGGTTCCGGGGAGCTGTTTTTT. Its translation is CASRTGGSGELFF.

V gene TRBV19 combines with J gene TRBJ2-4; 9 bases are a match to TRBD1. This CDR3 has 16 residues. The germline gives CDR1 LNHDA, CDR2 SQIVND (reference sequence). V gave up 0 bases and J gave up 7 bases; unmatched junction bases: 7. For the CDR3, the DNA is TGTGCCAGTAGTATAGATCCCGGACAGGGGTTGAACATTCAGTACTTC. Translation: CASSIDPGQGLNIQYF.

The chain carries TRBV28 and TRBJ1-2; TRBD1 agrees at 8 bases. The ends lost 7 bases at V and 5 bases at J; junction bases unmatched: 3. CDR1 MDHEN and CDR2 SYDVKM come from the germline V gene. The CDR3 runs 12 residues. CDR3 bases: TGTGCCAGCAAGGACAGGGCGTATGGCTACACCTTC. This encodes CASKDRAYGYTF.

This chain connects TRBV4-3 to TRBJ1-2, with D perhaps matching TRBD1 (6 bases). V dropped 3 bases and J dropped 7 bases, with 12 bases sitting between them. The CDR3 length is 13 residues. CDR1 LGHNA and CDR2 YSLEER come from the germline V gene. The CDR3 reads CASSQQGQTGYTF. The CDR3 bases are TGCGCCAGCAGCCAGCAGGGGCAAACTGGCTACACCTTC.

The J gene is TRBJ2-1, the V gene TRBV27; D is undetermined. The CDR3 has 13 residues. Trimming left V 6 bases short and J 3 bases short, with 9 bases between. CDR1 and CDR2 from the germline V gene are MNHEY and SMNVEV (reference sequence). CDR3 in amino acids: CASSQVIYNEQFF. The CDR3 DNA follows: TGTGCCAGCAGCCAGGTCATCTACAATGAGCAGTTCTTC.